Listed below are T cell receptor beta chains from one sample, sequenced in a study of post-analysis software for immune sequencing data. Each CDR3 protein gets one entry after TCRdb re-called the PCR reads with MiXCR. This sample has about 160,000 distinct CDR3 sequences; about 34% occur once, and the top ten carry approximately 30%. This specimen consisted of blood, obtained after autologous hematopoietic stem cell transplantation. The receptors come from a girl aged 5 to 17 with multiple sclerosis. Each CDR3 is given with its conserved first and last residue. The D gene is left open where the match is weak. The size of a clone is reported for some rows only, either as once, few or many, or as a class for expanded clones.

>TRBJ2-1|15|few|TRBV9|TRBD2
TGTGCCAGCAGCCCCGGGACTAGCGTCTACAATGAGCAGTTCTTC
CASSPGTSVYNEQFF
>TRBJ2-3|12|-|TRBV20-1|TRBD2
TGCAGCGGGGGGGAGAGTCTGGATACGCAGTATTTT
CSGGESLDTQYF
>TRBJ2-4|16|-|TRBV29-1|-
TGCAGCGTTGAAGGGGGGGACGGGAGAACGGAGAACATTCAGTACTTC
CSVEGGDGRTENIQYF
>TRBJ2-7|15|-|TRBV7-8|-
TGTGCCAGCAGCCCTCGGGACACTCTCTCCTACGAGCAGTACTTC
CASSPRDTLSYEQYF
>TRBJ2-7|14|few|TRBV2|TRBD2
TGTGCCAGCAGTGGGCCTAGCGGGAACTACGAGCAGTACTTC
CASSGPSGNYEQYF
>TRBJ2-1|17|-|TRBV7-8|TRBD2
TGTGCCAGCAGCTTATCTGGCGGGAGCCCTCTTGACAATGAGCAGTTCTTC
CASSLSGGSPLDNEQFF
>TRBJ2-5|14|few|TRBV5-1|-
TGCGCCAGCAGCTTCGGCATGTGGGAAGAGACCCAGTACTTC
CASSFGMWEETQYF
>TRBJ2-1|13|-|TRBV11-3|-
TGTGCCAGCAGCTTAGGTGCACACAATGAGCAGTTCTTC
CASSLGAHNEQFF
>TRBJ2-5|13|many|TRBV20-1|TRBD2
TGCAGTGCTAGGGACGGACTAGAGAAGACCCAGTACTTC
CSARDGLEKTQYF
>TRBJ2-5|13|-|TRBV24-1|TRBD1
TGTGCCACCAGTGGTGCTACAGGGGATGAGCAGTACTTC
CATSGATGDEQYF
>TRBJ1-2|15|-|TRBV20-1|-
TGCAGTGCTGGAGATCGTGACGGGGGCCTTCCTGGCTACACCTTC
CSAGDRDGGLPGYTF
>TRBJ1-2|10|many|TRBV29-1|-
TGCAGCGTTGCAGGCGGCGGCTACACCTTC
CSVAGGGYTF
>TRBJ1-5|17|-|TRBV14|-
TGTGCCAGCAGCCACCCCGGGGCCTATTTGCCGAATCAGCCCCAGCATTTT
CASSHPGAYLPNQPQHF
>TRBJ2-5|14|few|TRBV10-3|-
TGTGCCATCAGGCCGTCGGGAGCGGGAGAGACCCAGTACTTC
CAIRPSGAGETQYF
>TRBJ2-5|17|-|TRBV5-1|TRBD2
TGCGCCAGCAGCCCGGGACTAGCGGGAGTTGAGGGGGAGACCCAGTACTTC
CASSPGLAGVEGETQYF
>TRBJ2-3|16|-|TRBV4-2|-
TGTGCCAGCAGCCCGAGCAGGGCTAGCAGGCCAGATACGCAGTATTTT
CASSPSRASRPDTQYF
>TRBJ2-1|16|-|TRBV14|TRBD2
TGTGCCAGCAGCCAACCTACTAGCGGAGATTACAATGAGCAGTTCTTC
CASSQPTSGDYNEQFF
>TRBJ1-2|15|many|TRBV29-1|TRBD1
TGCAGCGTTGGGGTTGCCGGGACAGGGGTCTATGGCTACACCTTC
CSVGVAGTGVYGYTF
>TRBJ2-3|13|-|TRBV7-2|-
TGTGCCAGCAGCTTGAACGGCATTGATACGCAGTATTTT
CASSLNGIDTQYF
>TRBJ2-7|11|-|TRBV10-3|-
TGTGCCATCACAGCTGCCGGCGAGCAGTACTTC
CAITAAGEQYF
>TRBJ2-7|14|many|TRBV29-1|TRBD2
TGCAGCGTTATACGGACTAGCGGCTCCTACGAGCAGTACTTC
CSVIRTSGSYEQYF
>TRBJ2-7|17|few|TRBV4-2|TRBD2
TGTGCCAGCAGCCATCTGGGAACTAGCGGGAGGGTCTACGAGCAGTACTTC
CASSHLGTSGRVYEQYF
>TRBJ2-1|18|few|TRBV24-1|TRBD2
TGTGCCACCCCCTTGTCGGCTAGCGGGATGAGCTCCTACAATGAGCAGTTCTTC
CATPLSASGMSSYNEQFF
>TRBJ1-2|14|many|TRBV28|-
TGTGCCAGCACTCAAGGGGGGCGCGGCTATGGCTACACCTTC
CASTQGGRGYGYTF
>TRBJ1-5|17|-|TRBV20-1|-
TGCAGCATCGGCAAATGGGGCACAGGACCCAGCCATCAGCCCCAGCATTTT
CSIGKWGTGPSHQPQHF
>TRBJ1-1|15|many|TRBV13|TRBD1
TGTGCCAGCAGCCCCCCGGGACAGAAGAACACTGAAGCTTTCTTT
CASSPPGQKNTEAFF
>TRBJ2-3|15|few|TRBV7-2|TRBD2
TGTGCCAGCAGCTTCGACGGGGGGGGCACAGATACGCAGTATTTT
CASSFDGGGTDTQYF
>TRBJ2-1|18|many|TRBV13|TRBD2
TGTGCCAGCAGCTTCTTCCGGACTAGCGGGAGGGCCCACAATGAGCAGTTCTTC
CASSFFRTSGRAHNEQFF
>TRBJ2-7|15|-|TRBV4-3|TRBD1
TGCGCCAGCAGCCAAGGGACAGGGAGCTCCTACGAGCAGTACTTC
CASSQGTGSSYEQYF
>TRBJ2-5|13|-|TRBV29-1|-
TGCAGCGTTGAAGACTGGCAGGGAGAGACCCAGTACTTC
CSVEDWQGETQYF
>TRBJ2-1|17|-|TRBV28|TRBD2
TGTGCCAGCAGTTTTACTAGCGGGAGGCTAACCTACAATGAGCAGTTCTTC
CASSFTSGRLTYNEQFF
>TRBJ2-3|17|few|TRBV7-2|TRBD2
TGTGCCAGCAGCTTAGCCACTAGCGGGAGCCGCACAGATACGCAGTATTTT
CASSLATSGSRTDTQYF
>TRBJ1-4|14|few|TRBV5-1|-
TGCGCCAGCAGCTTAGACAGTTCGGGTGAAAAACTGTTTTTT
CASSLDSSGEKLFF